This TCR beta chain originates from a study of T cell repertoires in cytomegalovirus infection. Background on the study: The authors relied on CMV epitopes, both recently identified HLA-C-restricted and well-studied HLA-B-restricted.

MiXCR was run by TCRdb on the reads, yielding one entry per CDR3 protein. In the table there are 800,000 to 950,000 distinct CDR3 sequences, around a third of which are singletons. The V gene end was trimmed by 7 bases and the J gene end by 2 bases; junction bases not matched to a gene: 8. The germline gives CDR1 MNHEY, CDR2 SMNVEV (reference sequence). This CDR3 has 15 amino acids. With respect to this clonotype: Its specificity is not known.

Study-level points and caveats: Cumulated frequencies of public TCR beta families served to identify carriers of CMV plus the relevant HLA.

The chain carries TRBV27 and TRBJ2-7; 10 nucleotides agree with TRBD1. The TCR was taken from a human donor in good health (CMV status not recorded). Some clones in this sample may be carry-over from other donors' samples. Sequences were derived from cultured CD8+ T cells from PBMCs, sampled from culture after CMV antigen stimulation. CDR3 protein: CASKKGQGWTYEQYF. The CDR3 DNA sequence: TGTGCCAGCAAAAAGGGACAGGGGTGGACCTACGAGCAGTACTTC.